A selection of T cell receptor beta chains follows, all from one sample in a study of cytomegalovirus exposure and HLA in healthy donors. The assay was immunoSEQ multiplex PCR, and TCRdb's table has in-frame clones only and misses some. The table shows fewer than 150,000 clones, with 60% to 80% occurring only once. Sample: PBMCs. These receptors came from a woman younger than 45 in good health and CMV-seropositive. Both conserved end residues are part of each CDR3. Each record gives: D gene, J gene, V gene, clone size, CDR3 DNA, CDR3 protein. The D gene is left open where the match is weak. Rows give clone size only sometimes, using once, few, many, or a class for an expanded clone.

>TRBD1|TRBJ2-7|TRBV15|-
TGTGCCACCAGCAGAGATACAGGGGGCGTATACGAGCAGTACTTC
CATSRDTGGVYEQYF
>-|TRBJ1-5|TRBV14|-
TGTGCCAGCAGCCACACAGGCAATCAGCCCCAGCATTTT
CASSHTGNQPQHF
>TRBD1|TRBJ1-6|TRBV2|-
TGTGCCAGCAGCGAGGACAGGGGGCTTGGTAATTCACCCCTCCACTTT
CASSEDRGLGNSPLHF
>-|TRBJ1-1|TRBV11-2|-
TGTGCCAGCAGCTTAGTCCCGACAGGAGGATACACTGAAGCTTTCTTT
CASSLVPTGGYTEAFF
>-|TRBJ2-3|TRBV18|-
TGTGCCAGCTCACCACCGGGACAAGTCACAGATACGCAGTATTTT
CASSPPGQVTDTQYF
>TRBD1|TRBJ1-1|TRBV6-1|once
TGTGCCAGCAGACAGGGGGCGCAGTCATCTGAAGCTTTCTTT
CASRQGAQSSEAFF
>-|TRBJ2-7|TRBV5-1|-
TGCGCCAGCAGCTTAGTCGAGGGTTTCTACGAGCAGTACTTC
CASSLVEGFYEQYF
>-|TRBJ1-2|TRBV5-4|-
TGTGCCAGCAGCTTTGTAGGTCAGGGGCGAGGTGGCTACACCTTC
CASSFVGQGRGGYTF
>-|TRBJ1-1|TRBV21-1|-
TGTGCCAGCAGCACTCGGACAGGGGACGCTGAAGCTTTCTTT
CASSTRTGDAEAFF
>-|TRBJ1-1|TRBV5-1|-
TGCGCCAGCAGCTTGGACTGGGACACGAGGGCTTTCTTT
CASSLDWDTRAFF
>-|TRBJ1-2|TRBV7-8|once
TGTGCCAGCAGCTTAACAGGGAAAGACTATGGCTACACCTTC
CASSLTGKDYGYTF
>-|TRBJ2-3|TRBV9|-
TGTGCCAGCAGCGCTGATTGGGCTCCCAATACGCAGTATTTT
CASSADWAPNTQYF
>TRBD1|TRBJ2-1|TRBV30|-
TGTGCCTGGGACGAACAGGGGGCGTCAAACAATGAGCAGTTCTTC
CAWDEQGASNNEQFF
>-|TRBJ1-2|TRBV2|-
TGTGCCAGCAGTGTGGGACGGGAGGGCTACACCTTC
CASSVGREGYTF
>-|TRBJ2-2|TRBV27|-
TGTGCCAGCAGTCCGCTCGGGTCTCGCCTTGGCACCGGGGAGCTGTTTTTT
CASSPLGSRLGTGELFF
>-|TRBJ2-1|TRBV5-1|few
TGCGCCAGCAGCTTAACAAACAATGAGCAGTTCTTC
CASSLTNNEQFF
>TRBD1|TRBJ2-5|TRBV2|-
TGTGCCAGCAGTGCGGACAGGGTGGCAGAGACCCAGTACTTC
CASSADRVAETQYF
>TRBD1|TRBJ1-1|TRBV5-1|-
TGCGCCAGTCAACGGGACAGCAACACTGAAGCTTTTTTT
CASQRDSNTEAFF
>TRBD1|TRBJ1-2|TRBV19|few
TGTGCCAGTAGCCTGACGACAGGGGGCTTGAGGGGTGGCTACACCTTC
CASSLTTGGLRGGYTF
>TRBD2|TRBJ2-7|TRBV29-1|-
TGCAGCGTGGATAGGACTAGCGGGAGCTCCTACGAGCAGTACTTC
CSVDRTSGSSYEQYF
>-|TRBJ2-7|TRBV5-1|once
TGCGCCAGCAGCTTGGGACAGAACTACGAGCAGTACTTC
CASSLGQNYEQYF
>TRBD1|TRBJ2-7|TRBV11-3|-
TGTGCCAGCAGCCTGTGGGGCGCAGGGGGAAACTACGAGCAGTACTTC
CASSLWGAGGNYEQYF
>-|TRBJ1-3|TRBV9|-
TGTGCCAGCAGCGCGGGGGACGGGGACTCTGGAAACACCATATATTTT
CASSAGDGDSGNTIYF
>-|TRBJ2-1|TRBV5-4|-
TGTGCCAGCAGCTTGGACGGAGGTGGCTCCTACAATGAGCAGTTCTTC
CASSLDGGGSYNEQFF
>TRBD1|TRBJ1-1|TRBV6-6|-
TGTGCCAGCAGTTACGGGGACAGGGTGACTGAAGCTTTCTTT
CASSYGDRVTEAFF
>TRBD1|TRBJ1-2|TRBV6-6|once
TGTGCCATCCAGACAGGGTACGTGTCTGGCTACACCTTC
CAIQTGYVSGYTF
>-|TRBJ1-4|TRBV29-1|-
TGCAGCGTTGCACAGGGTAATGAAAAACTGTTTTTT
CSVAQGNEKLFF
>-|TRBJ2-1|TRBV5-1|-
TGCGCCAGCAGAGAGTCCTACAATGAGCAGTTCTTC
CASRESYNEQFF
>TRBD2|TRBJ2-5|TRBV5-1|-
TGCGCCAGCAGCTTGATTCTTGGTCAAGCGGGAGGGCGAGAGACCCAGTACTTC
CASSLILGQAGGRETQYF
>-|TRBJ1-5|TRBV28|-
TGTGCCAGCAGTCGACAGAGCAATCAGCCCCAGCATTTT
CASSRQSNQPQHF
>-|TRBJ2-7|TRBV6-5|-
TGTGCCAGCAGCCCCAGCGGAGGGTACGAGCAGTACTTC
CASSPSGGYEQYF
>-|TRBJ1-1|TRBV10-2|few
TGCGCCAGCAGTACTGGGCCTTGGAACACTGAAGCTTTCTTT
CASSTGPWNTEAFF
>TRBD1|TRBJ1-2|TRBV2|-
TGTGCCAGCGGGGACAGGGTAGACTATGGCTACACCTTC
CASGDRVDYGYTF
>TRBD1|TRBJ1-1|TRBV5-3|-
TGTGCCAGAAGCATACCAGGGGGCACTGAAGCTTTCTTT
CARSIPGGTEAFF
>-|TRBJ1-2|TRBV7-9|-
TGTGCCAGCAGCTTATCAGGGGAAAACTATGGCTACACCTTC
CASSLSGENYGYTF
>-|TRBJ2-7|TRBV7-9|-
TGTGCCAGCAGCATCGAGCGGCAACCCGCGTACGAGCAGTACTTC
CASSIERQPAYEQYF
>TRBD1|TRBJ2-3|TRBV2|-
TGTGCCAGGAAATTAACAAAGACGAGGACAGGGAGGAAGACAGATACGCAGTATTTT
CARKLTKTRTGRKTDTQYF
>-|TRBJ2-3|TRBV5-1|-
TGCGCCAGCAGCCAGCGCCCGACAGACTCCAGCACAGATACGCAGTATTTT
CASSQRPTDSSTDTQYF
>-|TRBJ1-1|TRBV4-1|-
TGCGCCAGCAGCCAAGACTACGGGTTGGGGAACACTGAAGCTTTCTTT
CASSQDYGLGNTEAFF
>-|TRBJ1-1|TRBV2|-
TGTGCCAGCAGGTTACTCCAGGGTTTAACCACTGAAGCTTTCTTT
CASRLLQGLTTEAFF
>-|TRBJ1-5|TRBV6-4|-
TGTGCCAGCAGTGAAGGGGACAATCAGCCCCAGCATTTT
CASSEGDNQPQHF
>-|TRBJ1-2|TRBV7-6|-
TGTGCCAGCAGCTTAGAACGTGGTGGCGGCTACACCTTC
CASSLERGGGYTF
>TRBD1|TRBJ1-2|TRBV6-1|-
TGTGCCAGCAGTGAAATCCTGGGACAGGGGGAAGATGGCTACACCTTC
CASSEILGQGEDGYTF
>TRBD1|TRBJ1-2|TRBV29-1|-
TGCAGCGTTGAGGGGACAGGGGTTTATGGCTACACCTTC
CSVEGTGVYGYTF
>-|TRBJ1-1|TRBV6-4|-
TGTGCCAGCAGTGACGGTGGTAGGAACACTGAAGCTTTCTTT
CASSDGGRNTEAFF
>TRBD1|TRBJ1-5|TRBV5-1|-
TGCGCCAGCAGCGTGGGACAGGGTGATCAGCCCCAGCATTTT
CASSVGQGDQPQHF
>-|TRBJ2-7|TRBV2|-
TGTGCCAGCGTGCCCTCTGGAGACTACGAGCAGTACTTC
CASVPSGDYEQYF
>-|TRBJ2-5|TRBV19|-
TGTGCCAGCAGGGTCCAAGAGACCCAGTACTTC
CASRVQETQYF
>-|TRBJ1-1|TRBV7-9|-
TGTGCCAGCAGCTTAGGGACTGACGCTTTCTTT
CASSLGTDAFF
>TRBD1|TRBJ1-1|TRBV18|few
TGTGCCAGCTCACCAACAGGGGGTTTCACTGAAGCTTTCTTT
CASSPTGGFTEAFF
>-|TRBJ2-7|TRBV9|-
TGTGCCAGCAGCGGGCGAGGTGTAGGATACGAGCAGTACTTC
CASSGRGVGYEQYF
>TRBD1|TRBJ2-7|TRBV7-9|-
TGTGCCAGCAGCTTACGAGGACAGGACTACGAGCAGTACTTC
CASSLRGQDYEQYF
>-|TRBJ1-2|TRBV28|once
TGTGCCAGCAGTTTATTCGGCGGAAACTATGGCTACACCTTC
CASSLFGGNYGYTF
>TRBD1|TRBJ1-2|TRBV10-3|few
TGTGCCATCAGTGAGACAGGGGGCATAGGCTACACCTTC
CAISETGGIGYTF
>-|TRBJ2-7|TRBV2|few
TGTGCCAGCAAGGAGGAGACGGCATACGAGCAGTACTTC
CASKEETAYEQYF
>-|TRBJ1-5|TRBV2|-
TGTGCCAGCAGTGAAGGGGGCCGAAATCAGCCCCAGCATTTT
CASSEGGRNQPQHF
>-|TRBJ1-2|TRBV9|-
TGTGCCAGCAGCGTCCAACAGGACTATGGCTACACCTTC
CASSVQQDYGYTF
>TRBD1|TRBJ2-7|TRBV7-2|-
TGTGCCAGCAGCCTCGGGACAGCCGTCTACGAGCAGTACTTC
CASSLGTAVYEQYF
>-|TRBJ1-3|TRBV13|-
TGTGCCAGCAGCTTAGGCCCAGGGGAGCCTCTCTCTGGAAACACCATATATTTT
CASSLGPGEPLSGNTIYF